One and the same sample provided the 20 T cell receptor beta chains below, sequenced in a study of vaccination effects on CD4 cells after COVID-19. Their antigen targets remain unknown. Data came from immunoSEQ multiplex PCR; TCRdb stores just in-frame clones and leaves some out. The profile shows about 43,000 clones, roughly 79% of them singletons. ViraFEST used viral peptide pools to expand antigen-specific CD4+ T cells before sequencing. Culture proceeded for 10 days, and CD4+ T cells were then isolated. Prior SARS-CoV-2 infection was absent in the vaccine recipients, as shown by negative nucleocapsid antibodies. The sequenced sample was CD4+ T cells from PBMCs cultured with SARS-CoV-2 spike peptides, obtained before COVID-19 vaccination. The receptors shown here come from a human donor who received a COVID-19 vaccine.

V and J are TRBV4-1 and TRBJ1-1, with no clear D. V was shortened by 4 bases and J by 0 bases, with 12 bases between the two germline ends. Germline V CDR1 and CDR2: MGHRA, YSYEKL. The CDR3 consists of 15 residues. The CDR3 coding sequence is TGCGCCAGCAGCCCCGTGTCGCCCTTGAACACTGAAGCTTTCTTT. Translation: CASSPVSPLNTEAFF.

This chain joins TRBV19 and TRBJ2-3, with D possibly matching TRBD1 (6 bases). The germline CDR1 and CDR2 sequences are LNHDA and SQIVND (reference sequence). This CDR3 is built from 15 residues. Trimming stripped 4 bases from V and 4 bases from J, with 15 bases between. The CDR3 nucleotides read TGTGCCAGTAGTACTAACAGGGTGAACGCAGATACGCAGTATTTT. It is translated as CASSTNRVNADTQYF.

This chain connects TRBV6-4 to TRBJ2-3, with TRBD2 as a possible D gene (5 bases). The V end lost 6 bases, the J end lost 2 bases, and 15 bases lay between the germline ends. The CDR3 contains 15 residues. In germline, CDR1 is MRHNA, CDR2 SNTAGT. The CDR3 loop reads CASRATGIPTDTQYF. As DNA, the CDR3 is TGTGCCAGCAGGGCAACCGGGATTCCCACAGATACGCAGTATTTT.

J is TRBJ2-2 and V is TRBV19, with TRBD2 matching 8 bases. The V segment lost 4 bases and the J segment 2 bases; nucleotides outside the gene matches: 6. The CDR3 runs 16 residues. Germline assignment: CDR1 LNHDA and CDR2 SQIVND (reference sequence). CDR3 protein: CASSKGGGSNTGELFF. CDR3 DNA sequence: TGTGCCAGTAGTAAGGGCGGGGGGAGTAACACCGGGGAGCTGTTTTTT.

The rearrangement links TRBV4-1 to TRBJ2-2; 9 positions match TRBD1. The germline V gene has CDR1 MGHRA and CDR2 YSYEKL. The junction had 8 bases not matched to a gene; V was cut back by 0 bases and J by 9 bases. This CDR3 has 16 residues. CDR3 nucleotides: TGCGCCAGCAGCCAAGATGGGGACAGGGAAATCTGGGAGCTGTTTTTT. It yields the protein CASSQDGDREIWELFF.

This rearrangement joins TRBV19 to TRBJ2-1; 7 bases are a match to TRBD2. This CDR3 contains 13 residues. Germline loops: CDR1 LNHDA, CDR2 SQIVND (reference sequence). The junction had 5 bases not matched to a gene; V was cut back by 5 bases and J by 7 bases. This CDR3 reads CASSLGGGNEQFF. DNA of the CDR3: TGTGCCAGTAGTCTGGGCGGGGGTAATGAGCAGTTCTTC.

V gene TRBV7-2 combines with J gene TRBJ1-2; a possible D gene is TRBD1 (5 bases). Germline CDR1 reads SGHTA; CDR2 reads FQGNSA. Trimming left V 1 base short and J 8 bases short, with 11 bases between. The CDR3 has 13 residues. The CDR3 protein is CASSLGGTRGYTF. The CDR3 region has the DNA TGTGCCAGCAGCTTAGGAGGGACTCGGGGCTACACCTTC.

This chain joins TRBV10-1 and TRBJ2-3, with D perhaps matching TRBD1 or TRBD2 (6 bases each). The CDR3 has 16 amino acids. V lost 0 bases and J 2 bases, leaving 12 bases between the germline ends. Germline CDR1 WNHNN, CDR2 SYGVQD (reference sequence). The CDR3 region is CASSESTGDITDTQYF. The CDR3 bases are TGCGCCAGCAGTGAGTCTACGGGGGACATCACAGATACGCAGTATTTT.

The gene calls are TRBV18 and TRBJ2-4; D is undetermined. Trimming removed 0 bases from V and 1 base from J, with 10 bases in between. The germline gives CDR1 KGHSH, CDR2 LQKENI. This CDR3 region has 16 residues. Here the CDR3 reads CASSPPALGAKNIQYF. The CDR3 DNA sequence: TGTGCCAGCTCACCACCGGCCCTAGGGGCCAAAAACATTCAGTACTTC.

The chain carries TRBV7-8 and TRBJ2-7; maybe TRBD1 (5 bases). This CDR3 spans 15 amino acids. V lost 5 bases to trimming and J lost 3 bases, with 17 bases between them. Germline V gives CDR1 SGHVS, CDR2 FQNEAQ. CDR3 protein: CASSRREDTRYEQYV. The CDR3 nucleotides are TGTGCCAGCAGCCGGAGAGAGGACACTCGCTACGAGCAGTACGTC.

CDR3 DNA: TGTGCCAGCAGCCCGGGACAGGGGATCAATCAGCCCCAGCATTTT. It specifies CASSPGQGINQPQHF. The J gene is TRBJ1-5, the V gene TRBV7-8; 10 bases match TRBD1. Germline-derived CDR1 and CDR2 are SGHVS and FQNEAQ. The CDR3 is 15 residues long. Trimming cost V 5 bases and J 3 bases; bases outside gene matches: 4.

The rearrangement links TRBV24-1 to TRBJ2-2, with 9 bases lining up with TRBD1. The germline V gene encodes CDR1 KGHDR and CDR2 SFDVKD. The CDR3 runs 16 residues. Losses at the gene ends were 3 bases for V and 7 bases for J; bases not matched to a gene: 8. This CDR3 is CATSDAGQGSGGELFF. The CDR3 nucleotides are TGTGCCACCAGTGATGCGGGACAGGGCAGCGGCGGGGAGCTGTTTTTT.

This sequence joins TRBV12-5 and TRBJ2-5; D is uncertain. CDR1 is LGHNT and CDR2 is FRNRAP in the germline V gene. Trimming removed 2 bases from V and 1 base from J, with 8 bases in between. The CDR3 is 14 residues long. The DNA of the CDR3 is TGTGCTAGTGGTTTGCAAGGCCCCCAAGAGACCCAGTACTTC. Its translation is CASGLQGPQETQYF.

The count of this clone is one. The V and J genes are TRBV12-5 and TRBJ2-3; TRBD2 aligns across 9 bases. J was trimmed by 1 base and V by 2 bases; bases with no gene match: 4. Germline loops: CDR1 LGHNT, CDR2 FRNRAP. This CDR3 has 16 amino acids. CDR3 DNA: TGTGCTAGTGGTTTGTGGCAGCGGGGGGGCACAGATACGCAGTATTTT. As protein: CASGLWQRGGTDTQYF.

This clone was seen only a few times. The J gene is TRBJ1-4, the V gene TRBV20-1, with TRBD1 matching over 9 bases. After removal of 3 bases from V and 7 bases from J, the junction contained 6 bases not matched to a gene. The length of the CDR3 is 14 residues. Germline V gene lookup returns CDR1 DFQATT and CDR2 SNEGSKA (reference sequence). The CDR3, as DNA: TGCAGTGCTAGTAAACAGGGGGCGCTTGAAAAACTGTTTTTT. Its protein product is CSASKQGALEKLFF.

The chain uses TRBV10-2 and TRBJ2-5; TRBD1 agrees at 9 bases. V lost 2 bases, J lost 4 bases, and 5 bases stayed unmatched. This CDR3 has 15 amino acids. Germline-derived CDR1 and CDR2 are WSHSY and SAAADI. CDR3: CASSENRGQGETQYF. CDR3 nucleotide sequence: TGCGCCAGCAGTGAGAACAGGGGGCAGGGAGAGACCCAGTACTTC.

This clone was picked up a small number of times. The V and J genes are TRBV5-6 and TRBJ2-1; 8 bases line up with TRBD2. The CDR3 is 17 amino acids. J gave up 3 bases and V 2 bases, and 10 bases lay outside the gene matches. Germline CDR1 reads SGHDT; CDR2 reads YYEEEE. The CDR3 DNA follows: TGTGCCAGCAGCTTAGTATCTCGGGGGGGGAGCTACAATGAGCAGTTCTTC. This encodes CASSLVSRGGSYNEQFF.

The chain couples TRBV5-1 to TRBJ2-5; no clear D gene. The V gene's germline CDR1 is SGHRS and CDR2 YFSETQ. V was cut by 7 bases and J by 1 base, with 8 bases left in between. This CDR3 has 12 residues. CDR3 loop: CASFRTQETQYF. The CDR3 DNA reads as TGCGCCAGCTTTCGAACCCAAGAGACCCAGTACTTC.

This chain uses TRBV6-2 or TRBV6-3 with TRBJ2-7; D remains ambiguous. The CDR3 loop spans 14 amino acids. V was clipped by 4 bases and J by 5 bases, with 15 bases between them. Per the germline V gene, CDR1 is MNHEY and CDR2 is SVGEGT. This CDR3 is CASSSGQWAHEQYV. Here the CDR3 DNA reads TGTGCCAGCAGTTCCGGGCAGTGGGCCCACGAGCAGTACGTC.

The CDR3 is CASRRDRDAGYTF. CDR3 in DNA: TGTGCCAGCAGGCGGGACAGGGACGCTGGCTACACCTTC. This sequence joins TRBV6-6 and TRBJ1-2; 9 positions match TRBD1. Per germline, CDR1 MNHNY and CDR2 SVGAGI (reference sequence). This CDR3 is 13 amino acids long. The V segment lost 6 bases and the J segment 7 bases; nucleotides outside the gene matches: 6.